This TCR beta chain was sequenced during a study of shared T cell receptors in the human thymus. The CDR3 runs 17 residues. The J segment lost 3 bases and the V segment lost 6 bases, leaving 16 bases of the junction unmatched. Germline CDR1 and CDR2: SGHDN and FVKESK. The repertoire was sequenced with immunoSEQ multiplex PCR; TCRdb's copy has only in-frame clones and lacks some. The sample includes more than 550,000 clones, around 85% of them seen just once. The data were also submitted as part of a second study, on human thymus T cells. In that study: Obtained as resections during corrective heart surgery, the thymus tissue was then studied. The authors found apparently biased V and J gene usage in thymic and blood repertoires. Thymic TCR repertoires of unrelated people reportedly overlapped highly.

The sequence came from a girl younger than two with a congenital heart defect. V is TRBV14 and J is TRBJ1-1, with TRBD1 matching over 7 bases. The sample comprised thymocytes. Here the CDR3 reads CASRGSRGLNLDTEAFF. The CDR3 DNA reads as TGTGCCAGCAGGGGGTCGAGGGGGCTTAATTTAGACACTGAAGCTTTCTTT.